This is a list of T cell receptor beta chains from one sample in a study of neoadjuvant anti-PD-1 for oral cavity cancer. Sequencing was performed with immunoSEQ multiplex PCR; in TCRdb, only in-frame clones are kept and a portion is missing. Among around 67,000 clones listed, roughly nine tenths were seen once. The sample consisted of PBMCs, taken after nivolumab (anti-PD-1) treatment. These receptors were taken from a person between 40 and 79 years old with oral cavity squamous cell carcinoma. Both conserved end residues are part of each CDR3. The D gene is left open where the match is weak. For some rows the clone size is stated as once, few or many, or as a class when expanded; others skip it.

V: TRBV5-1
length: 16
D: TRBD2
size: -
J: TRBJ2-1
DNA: TGCGCCAGCAGCCATGGGGGAGGGCCAGGGTCGAATGAGCAGTTCTTC
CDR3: CASSHGGGPGSNEQFF

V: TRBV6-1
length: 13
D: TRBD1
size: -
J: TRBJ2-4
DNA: TGTGCCAGCAGCGGACAGGGTGGGAACATTCAGTACTTC
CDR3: CASSGQGGNIQYF

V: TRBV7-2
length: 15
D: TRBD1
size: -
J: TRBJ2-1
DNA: TGTGCCAGCAGCTCGACAGGGGGCTCCTACAATGAGCAGTTCTTC
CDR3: CASSSTGGSYNEQFF

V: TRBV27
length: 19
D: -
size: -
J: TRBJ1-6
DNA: TGTGCCAGCAGCACTTTATCACCATTGTACCGCAGGGCTAATTCACCCCTCCACTTT
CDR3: CASSTLSPLYRRANSPLHF

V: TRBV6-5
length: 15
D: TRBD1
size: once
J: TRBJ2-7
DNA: TGTGCCAGCAGTTTGAACAGGGGTGGAACCTACGAGCAGTACTTC
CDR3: CASSLNRGGTYEQYF

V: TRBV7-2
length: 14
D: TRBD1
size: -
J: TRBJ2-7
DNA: TGTGCCAGCAGTGATTGGACAGGGCCGTACGAGCAGTACTTC
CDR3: CASSDWTGPYEQYF

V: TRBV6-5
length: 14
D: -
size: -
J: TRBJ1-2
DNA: TGTGCCAGCAGTATTGCTCAGGGATACTATGGCTACACCTTC
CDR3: CASSIAQGYYGYTF

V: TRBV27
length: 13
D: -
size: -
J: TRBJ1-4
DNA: TGTGCCAGCAGTTTAGGACAAGCGGGAAAACTGTTTTTT
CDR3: CASSLGQAGKLFF

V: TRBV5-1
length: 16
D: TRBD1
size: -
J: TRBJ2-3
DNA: TGCGCCAGCAGCTTGTACGGGACAGGGAGTTCAGATACGCAGTATTTT
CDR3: CASSLYGTGSSDTQYF

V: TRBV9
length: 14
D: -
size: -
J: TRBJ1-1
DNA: TGTGCCAGCAGCGTAGCCGCGGGAGACACTGAAGCTTTCTTT
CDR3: CASSVAAGDTEAFF

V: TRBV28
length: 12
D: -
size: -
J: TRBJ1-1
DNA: TGTGCCAGCAGTTTCCCCAAAGCGGTAGCTTTCTTT
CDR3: CASSFPKAVAFF

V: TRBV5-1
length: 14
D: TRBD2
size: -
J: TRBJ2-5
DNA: TGCGCCAGCAGCTTTGCGGGAGACGGGGAGACCCAGTACTTC
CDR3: CASSFAGDGETQYF

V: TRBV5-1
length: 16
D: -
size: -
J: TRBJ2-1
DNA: TGCGCCAGCAGCATGCCTTCAGTTAGCTCCTACAATGAGCAGTTCTTC
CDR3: CASSMPSVSSYNEQFF

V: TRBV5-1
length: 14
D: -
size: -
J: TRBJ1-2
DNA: TGCGCCAGCAAACGGTCCAGCGGAGAGGATGGCTACACCTTC
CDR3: CASKRSSGEDGYTF

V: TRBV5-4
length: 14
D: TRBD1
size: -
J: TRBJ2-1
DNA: TGTGCCAGCAGCCGGGACAGAGAGTACAATGAGCAGTTCTTC
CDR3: CASSRDREYNEQFF

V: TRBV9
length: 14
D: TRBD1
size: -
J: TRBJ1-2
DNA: TGTGCCAGCAGCGGAGGGACAGGACACTATGGCTACACCTTC
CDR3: CASSGGTGHYGYTF

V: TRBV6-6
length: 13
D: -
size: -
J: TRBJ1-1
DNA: TGTGCCAGCAGTTACTCGATTGCGACGGAAGCTTTCTTT
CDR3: CASSYSIATEAFF

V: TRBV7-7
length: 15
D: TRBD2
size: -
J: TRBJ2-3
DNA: TGTGCCAGCAGCTCCGGACTAGCGATCACAGATACGCAGTATTTT
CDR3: CASSSGLAITDTQYF

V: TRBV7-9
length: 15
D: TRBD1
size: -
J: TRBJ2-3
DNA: TGTGCCAGCAGCATACCCTGGCAGGACAGGGATGCGCAGTATTTT
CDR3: CASSIPWQDRDAQYF

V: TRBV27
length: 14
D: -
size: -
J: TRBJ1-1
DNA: TGTGCCAGCAGACCGGGACTTGCGAACACTGAAGCTTTCTTT
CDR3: CASRPGLANTEAFF